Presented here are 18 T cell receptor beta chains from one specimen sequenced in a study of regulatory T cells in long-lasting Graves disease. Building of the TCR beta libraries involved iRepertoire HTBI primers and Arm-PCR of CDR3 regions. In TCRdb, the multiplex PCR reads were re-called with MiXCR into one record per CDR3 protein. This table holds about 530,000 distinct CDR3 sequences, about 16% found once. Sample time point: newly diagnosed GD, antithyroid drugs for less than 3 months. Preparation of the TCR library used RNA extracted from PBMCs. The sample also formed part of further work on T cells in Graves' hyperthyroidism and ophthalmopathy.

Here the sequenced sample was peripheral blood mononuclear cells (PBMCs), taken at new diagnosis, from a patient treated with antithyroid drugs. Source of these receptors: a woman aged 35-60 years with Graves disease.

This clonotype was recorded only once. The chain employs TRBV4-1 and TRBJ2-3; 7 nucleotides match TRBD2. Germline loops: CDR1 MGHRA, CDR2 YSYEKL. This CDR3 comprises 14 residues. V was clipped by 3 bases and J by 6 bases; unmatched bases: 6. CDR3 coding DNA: TGCGCCAGCAGCCACTCGGGGGGTGTCGATACGCAGTATTTT. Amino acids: CASSHSGGVDTQYF.

The CDR3 DNA follows: TGTGCCAGTAGTATAGTAAGGGATAATTCACCCCTCCACTTT. Translating gives CASSIVRDNSPLHF. This chain joins TRBV19 and TRBJ1-6; D gene ambiguous. V gave up 1 base and J gave up 5 bases, with 6 bases separating them. Germline assignment: CDR1 LNHDA and CDR2 SQIVND (reference sequence). The CDR3 loop spans 14 amino acids.

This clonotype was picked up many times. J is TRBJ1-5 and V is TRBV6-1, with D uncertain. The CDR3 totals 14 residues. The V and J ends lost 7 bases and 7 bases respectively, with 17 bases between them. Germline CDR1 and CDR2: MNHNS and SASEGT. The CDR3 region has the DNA TGTGCCAGCACTGAGGACGTAAGAATCCAGCCCCAGCATTTT. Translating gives CASTEDVRIQPQHF.

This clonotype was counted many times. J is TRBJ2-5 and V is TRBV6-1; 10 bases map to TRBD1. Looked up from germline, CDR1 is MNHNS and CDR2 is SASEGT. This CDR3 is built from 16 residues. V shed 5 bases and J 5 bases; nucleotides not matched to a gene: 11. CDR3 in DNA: TGTGCCAGCAGTACGACAGGGGGCGACCTTAGGGAGACCCAGTACTTC. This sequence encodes CASSTTGGDLRETQYF.

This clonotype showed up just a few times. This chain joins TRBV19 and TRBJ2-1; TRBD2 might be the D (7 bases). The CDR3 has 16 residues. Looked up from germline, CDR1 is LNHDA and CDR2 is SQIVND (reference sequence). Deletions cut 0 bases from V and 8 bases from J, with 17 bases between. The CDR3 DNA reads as TGTGCCAGTAGTATAGAGGTGGGGGGGGGCGACGATGAGCAGTTCTTC. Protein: CASSIEVGGGDDEQFF.

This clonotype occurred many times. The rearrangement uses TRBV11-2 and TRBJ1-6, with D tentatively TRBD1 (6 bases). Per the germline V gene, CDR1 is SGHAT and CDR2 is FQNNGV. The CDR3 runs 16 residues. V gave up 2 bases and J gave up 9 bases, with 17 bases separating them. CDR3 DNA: TGTGCCAGCAGCTTAACTCGGGGGGCGCGGGGTTCACCCCTCCACTTT. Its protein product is CASSLTRGARGSPLHF.

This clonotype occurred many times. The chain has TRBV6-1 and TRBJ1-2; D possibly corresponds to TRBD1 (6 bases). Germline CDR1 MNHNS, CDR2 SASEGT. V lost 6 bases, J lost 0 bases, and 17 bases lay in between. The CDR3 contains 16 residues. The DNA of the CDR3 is TGTGCCAGCAGGCCCGACAGGACCCAGACTAACTATGGCTACACCTTC. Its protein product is CASRPDRTQTNYGYTF.

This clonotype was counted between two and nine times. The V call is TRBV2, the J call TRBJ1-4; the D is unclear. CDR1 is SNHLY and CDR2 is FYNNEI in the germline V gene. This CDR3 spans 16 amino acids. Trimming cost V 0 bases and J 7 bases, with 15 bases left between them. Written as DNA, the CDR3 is TGTGCCAGCAGTGAAGCCCTCGGAGGTCGTGGTGAAAAACTGTTTTTT. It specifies CASSEALGGRGEKLFF.

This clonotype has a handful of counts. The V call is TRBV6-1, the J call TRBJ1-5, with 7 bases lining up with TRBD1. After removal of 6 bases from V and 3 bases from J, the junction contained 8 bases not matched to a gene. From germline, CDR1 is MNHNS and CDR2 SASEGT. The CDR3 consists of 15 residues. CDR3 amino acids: CASSTRGQDNQPQHF. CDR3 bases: TGTGCCAGCAGCACGAGAGGACAGGACAATCAGCCCCAGCATTTT.

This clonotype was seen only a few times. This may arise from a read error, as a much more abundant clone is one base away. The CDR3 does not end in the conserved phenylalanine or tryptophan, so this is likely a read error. In nucleotides, the CDR3 is TGTGCCAGCAGTCGACAGGGGGTCCCAGAAGAGACCCAGTACCTC. It yields the protein CASSRQGVPEETQYL. The chain carries TRBV2 and TRBJ2-5, with 9 bases that match TRBD1. The junction had 7 bases not matched to a gene; V was cut back by 5 bases and J by 3 bases. CDR3 length equals 15 residues. Germline V gene sequence: CDR1 SNHLY, CDR2 FYNNEI.

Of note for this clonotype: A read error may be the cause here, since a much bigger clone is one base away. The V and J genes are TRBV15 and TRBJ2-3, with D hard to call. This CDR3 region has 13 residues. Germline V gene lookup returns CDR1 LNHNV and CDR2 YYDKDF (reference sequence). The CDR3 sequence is CATSSGFTDTRYF. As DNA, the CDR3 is TGTGCCACCAGCAGCGGATTCACAGATACGCGGTATTTT.

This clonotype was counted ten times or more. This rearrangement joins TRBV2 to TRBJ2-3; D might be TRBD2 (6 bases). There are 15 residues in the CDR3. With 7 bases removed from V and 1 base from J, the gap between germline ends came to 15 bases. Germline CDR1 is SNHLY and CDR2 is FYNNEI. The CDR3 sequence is CASTRETVGTDTQYF. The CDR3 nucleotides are TGTGCCAGCACACGGGAGACAGTCGGCACAGATACGCAGTATTTT.

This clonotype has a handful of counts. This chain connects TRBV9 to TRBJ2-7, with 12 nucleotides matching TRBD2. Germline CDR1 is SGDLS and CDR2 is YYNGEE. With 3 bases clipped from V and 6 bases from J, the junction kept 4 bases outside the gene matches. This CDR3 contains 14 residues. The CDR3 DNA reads TGTGCCAGCAGCGCCGGGACTAGCGGGTCCGAGCAGTACTTC. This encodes CASSAGTSGSEQYF. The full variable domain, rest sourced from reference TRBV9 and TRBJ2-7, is DSGVTQTPKHLITATGQRVTLRCSPRSGDLSVYWYQQSLDQGLQFLIQYYNGEERAKGNILERFSAQQFPDLHSELNLSSLELGDSALYFCASSAGTSGSEQYFGPGTRLTVT.

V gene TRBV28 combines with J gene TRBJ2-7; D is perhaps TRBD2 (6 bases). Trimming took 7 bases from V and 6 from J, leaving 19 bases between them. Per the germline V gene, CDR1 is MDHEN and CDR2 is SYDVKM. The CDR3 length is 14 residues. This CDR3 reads CASISPGESSEQYF. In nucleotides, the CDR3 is TGTGCCAGCATCTCCCCGGGAGAAAGTTCCGAGCAGTACTTC.

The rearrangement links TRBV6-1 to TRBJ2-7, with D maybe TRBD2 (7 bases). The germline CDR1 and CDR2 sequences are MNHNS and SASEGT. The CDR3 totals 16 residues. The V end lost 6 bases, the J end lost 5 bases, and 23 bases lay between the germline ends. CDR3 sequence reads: CASRSRGGTASHEQYF. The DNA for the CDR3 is TGTGCCAGCAGATCCAGGGGAGGGACCGCGTCTCACGAGCAGTACTTC.

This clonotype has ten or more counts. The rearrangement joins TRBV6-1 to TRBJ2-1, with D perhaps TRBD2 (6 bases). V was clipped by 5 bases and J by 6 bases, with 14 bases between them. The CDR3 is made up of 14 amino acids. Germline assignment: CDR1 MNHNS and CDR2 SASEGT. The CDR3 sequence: CASSRDSEINEQFF. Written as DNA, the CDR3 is TGTGCCAGCAGTAGGGACTCCGAGATCAATGAGCAGTTCTTC.

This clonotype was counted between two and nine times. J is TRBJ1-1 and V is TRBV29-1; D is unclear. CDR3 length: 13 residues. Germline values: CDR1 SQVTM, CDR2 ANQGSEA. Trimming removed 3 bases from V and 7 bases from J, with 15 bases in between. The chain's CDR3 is CSVDVKVPGEAFF. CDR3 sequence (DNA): TGCAGCGTTGACGTAAAGGTGCCTGGTGAAGCTTTCTTT.

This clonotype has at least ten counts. The CDR3 reads CASSQDTGYTDTQYF. The CDR3 DNA follows: TGTGCCAGCAGCCAAGATACGGGGTACACAGATACGCAGTATTTT. J is TRBJ2-3 and V is TRBV3-1; possibly TRBD2 for D (5 bases). Germline loops: CDR1 LGHDT, CDR2 YNNKEL (reference sequence). The CDR3 has 15 residues. Trimming took 0 bases from V and 2 from J, leaving 9 bases between them.